These 30 T cell receptor beta chains were sequenced from one sample in a study of CD8 T cells in Susac syndrome. The RNA, about 0.45 to 1 ug, was put through reverse transcription using random hexamers. In TCRdb, the immunoSEQ multiplex PCR reads were re-called with MiXCR into one record per CDR3 protein. The sample lists about 280,000 distinct CDR3 sequences; approximately 84% were seen once. Source material: CD8+ T cells from PBMCs. The receptors derive from a human donor with multiple sclerosis.

V usage is TRBV11-2 and J usage is TRBJ1-2, with 7 bases that match TRBD1. Trimming removed 10 bases from V and 3 bases from J; junction bases left unmatched: 8. The CDR3 sequence is 13 residues long. Germline CDR1 reads SGHAT; CDR2 reads FQNNGV. Here the CDR3 DNA reads TGTGCCACGGGCACAGGGGAGGACTATGGCTACACCTTC. Translating it yields CATGTGEDYGYTF.

This chain uses TRBV18 with TRBJ1-2; 11 bases line up with TRBD1. The CDR3 has 16 amino acids. With 2 bases clipped from V and 8 bases from J, the junction kept 10 bases outside the gene matches. Germline assignment: CDR1 KGHSH and CDR2 LQKENI. As DNA, the CDR3 is TGTGCCAGCTCACCATTCTTCGGACAGGGGGCGCTGGGCTACACCTTC. Its translation is CASSPFFGQGALGYTF.

The V and J genes are TRBV29-1 and TRBJ1-2; D gene ambiguous. Germline CDR1 SQVTM, CDR2 ANQGSEA. With 6 bases removed from V and 5 bases from J, the gap between germline ends came to 16 bases. The CDR3 contains 13 residues. The CDR3: CSVPRGGKYGYTF. The CDR3 coding sequence is TGCAGCGTCCCGCGGGGAGGAAAATATGGCTACACCTTC.

V usage is TRBV2 and J usage is TRBJ2-7; a weak D match, TRBD2 (5 bases). Germline loops: CDR1 SNHLY, CDR2 FYNNEI. The CDR3 has 15 amino acids. V was clipped by 3 bases and J by 0 bases, with 12 bases between them. The CDR3 DNA follows: TGTGCCAGCAGTGAGTCCCGGGGATACTCCTACGAGCAGTACTTC. Translating gives CASSESRGYSYEQYF. The variable domain in full, with the rest retrieved from reference TRBV2 and TRBJ2-7, is EPEVTQTPSHQVTQMGQEVILRCVPISNHLYFYWYRQILGQKVEFLVSFYNNEISEKSEIFDDQFSVERPDGSNFTLKIRSTKLEDSAMYFCASSESRGYSYEQYFGPGTRLTVT.

This clonotype has only a few counts. The chain joins TRBV7-2 to TRBJ2-1; no clear D. From germline, CDR1 is SGHTA and CDR2 FQGNSA. The V and J ends lost 5 bases and 5 bases respectively, with 4 bases between them. The length of the CDR3 is 11 residues. The CDR3 is CASSPDNEQFF. Here the CDR3 DNA reads TGTGCCAGCAGCCCGGACAATGAGCAGTTCTTC.

This clonotype occurred a few times. The chain links TRBV5-4 to TRBJ1-2; D is possibly TRBD1 (5 bases). This CDR3 comprises 16 residues. CDR1 and CDR2 (germline): SGHNT, YYREEE (reference sequence). V lost 5 bases and J lost 1, with 18 bases in between. CDR3 coding DNA: TGTGCCAGCAGTCTCCAACTCCGGGACGGTAACTATGGCTACACCTTC. Amino acids: CASSLQLRDGNYGYTF.

The J gene is TRBJ2-7, the V gene TRBV11-1; 7 bases agree with TRBD1. Looked up from germline, CDR1 is SGHAT and CDR2 is FQDESV (reference sequence). The CDR3 spans 15 residues. V gave up 9 bases and J gave up 6 bases; unmatched junction bases: 17. CDR3 nucleotides: TGTGCCAGTTTGGCCCTACGACAGGGAACTACCGAGCAGTACTTC. It yields the protein CASLALRQGTTEQYF.

For the CDR3, the DNA is TGTGCCAGCAGTGAGGTGACAGCGAACACTGAAGCTTTCTTT. Amino acids: CASSEVTANTEAFF. This chain connects TRBV6-1 to TRBJ1-1, with TRBD1 as a possible D gene (5 bases). The germline CDR1 and CDR2 sequences are MNHNS and SASEGT. Trimming cost V 3 bases and J 1 base, with 9 bases left between them. The CDR3 consists of 14 residues.

The chain is built from TRBV19 and TRBJ1-1; D not resolved. Per the germline V gene, CDR1 is LNHDA and CDR2 is SQIVND (reference sequence). Deletions cut 5 bases from V and 4 bases from J, with 11 bases between. CDR3 length: 13 amino acids. The CDR3 nucleotides read TGTGCCAGTAGTGTATCAAGGATCACTGAAGCTTTCTTT. It codes for CASSVSRITEAFF.

V gene TRBV9 combines with J gene TRBJ2-7; no definite D call. Trimming removed 4 bases from V and 0 bases from J, with 14 bases in between. The V gene's germline CDR1 is SGDLS and CDR2 YYNGEE. The CDR3 loop spans 15 amino acids. As DNA, the CDR3 is TGTGCCAGCAGCCAAACCAGTGGCGGCTCCTACGAGCAGTACTTC. It yields the protein CASSQTSGGSYEQYF. Full variable domain (missing parts from reference TRBV9 and TRBJ2-7): DSGVTQTPKHLITATGQRVTLRCSPRSGDLSVYWYQQSLDQGLQFLIQYYNGEERAKGNILERFSAQQFPDLHSELNLSSLELGDSALYFCASSQTSGGSYEQYFGPGTRLTVT.

This chain links TRBV30 with TRBJ2-7, with a weak D call TRBD2 (5 bases). Germline V gene lookup returns CDR1 GTSNPN and CDR2 SVGIG (reference sequence). V gave up 2 bases and J gave up 3 bases, with 11 bases separating them. The CDR3 runs 13 residues. The CDR3: CAWSTGNVYEQYF. The CDR3 DNA reads as TGTGCCTGGAGTACCGGGAATGTCTACGAGCAGTACTTC.

The table lists this clonotype with a few counts. The chain has TRBV7-8 and TRBJ2-7, with D uncertain. The germline V gene has CDR1 SGHVS and CDR2 FQNEAQ. Trimming stripped 1 base from V and 6 bases from J, with 7 bases between. There are 12 residues in the CDR3. CDR3 bases: TGTGCCAGCAGCTTAGTAGACGGCGAGCAGTACTTC. This sequence encodes CASSLVDGEQYF.

This sequence joins TRBV2 and TRBJ2-1, with 7 bases aligning to TRBD2. CDR3 length: 13 amino acids. Trimming cost V 6 bases and J 7 bases; bases outside gene matches: 6. In germline, CDR1 is SNHLY, CDR2 FYNNEI. CDR3 region: CASRGGTENEQFF. CDR3 DNA: TGTGCCAGCAGGGGGGGGACGGAAAATGAGCAGTTCTTC. The full variable domain, rest sourced from reference TRBV2 and TRBJ2-1, is EPEVTQTPSHQVTQMGQEVILRCVPISNHLYFYWYRQILGQKVEFLVSFYNNEISEKSEIFDDQFSVERPDGSNFTLKIRSTKLEDSAMYFCASRGGTENEQFFGPGTRLTVL.

V and J are TRBV28 and TRBJ2-7; the D gene could be TRBD1 or TRBD2 (6 bases each). Germline lookup yields CDR1 MDHEN and CDR2 SYDVKM. V was clipped by 6 bases and J by 1 base, with 13 bases between them. The CDR3 consists of 14 residues. The CDR3 sequence: CASSPRGVSYEQYF. For the CDR3, the DNA is TGTGCCAGCAGCCCAAGGGGGGTTTCCTACGAGCAGTACTTC.

This sequence joins TRBV10-3 and TRBJ2-1; 14 nucleotides line up with TRBD2. This CDR3 spans 16 amino acids. Germline CDR1 reads ENHRY; CDR2 reads SYGVKD. The J segment lost 7 bases and the V segment lost 6 bases, leaving 8 bases of the junction unmatched. The CDR3 is CAISEGTSGSLNEQFF. The CDR3 DNA reads TGTGCCATCAGCGAGGGGACTAGCGGGAGTTTAAATGAGCAGTTCTTC.

CDR3 bases: TGTGCCAGCAGTTTATCTGTCGGGGCGAGGGGCCGAAGAGAGACCCAGTACTTC. Encoded protein: CASSLSVGARGRRETQYF. The chain uses TRBV27 and TRBJ2-5; possibly TRBD1 or TRBD2 for D (5 bases each). Germline CDR1 is MNHEY and CDR2 is SMNVEV (reference sequence). The length of the CDR3 is 18 residues. Trimming took 0 bases from V and 4 from J, leaving 21 bases between them.

The chain joins TRBV19 to TRBJ2-7, with 9 bases identical to TRBD2. The V segment lost 3 bases and the J segment 2 bases; nucleotides outside the gene matches: 11. Looked up from germline, CDR1 is LNHDA and CDR2 is SQIVND (reference sequence). The CDR3 is made up of 17 amino acids. The CDR3 sequence: CASSISREGPRTYEQYF. As DNA, the CDR3 is TGTGCCAGTAGTATTTCGCGGGAGGGCCCAAGGACCTACGAGCAGTACTTC.

This clonotype was observed a single time. The rearrangement links TRBV4-1 to TRBJ2-1, with D tentatively TRBD2 (5 bases). The CDR3 length is 13 residues. The V end was cut by 2 bases, the J end by 7 bases, with 9 bases between. CDR1 is MGHRA and CDR2 is YSYEKL in the germline V gene. In DNA form, the CDR3 reads TGCGCCAGCAGCCAACCAGAGGGTAATGAGCAGTTCTTC. It is translated as CASSQPEGNEQFF.

The rearrangement joins TRBV20-1 to TRBJ2-1; tentative D call: TRBD2 (6 bases). The CDR3 runs to 14 residues. V was cut by 4 bases and J by 5 bases, with 15 bases left in between. Germline loops: CDR1 DFQATT, CDR2 SNEGSKA (reference sequence). CDR3 loop: CSANQRAYNNEQFF. CDR3 DNA: TGCAGTGCTAATCAGCGGGCCTACAACAATGAGCAGTTCTTC.

V gene TRBV29-1 combines with J gene TRBJ1-1; no firm D call. This CDR3 has 11 amino acids. The ends were cut back, 4 bases at V and 1 base at J, with 4 bases in the middle. Germline CDR1 SQVTM, CDR2 ANQGSEA. The CDR3 sequence is CSVGKNTEAFF. The CDR3 DNA is TGCAGCGTTGGGAAGAACACTGAAGCTTTCTTT.

The chain recombines TRBV30 with TRBJ1-1; D gene ambiguous. Trimming shortened V by 4 bases and J by 1 base, and 7 bases separated the two germline ends. The V gene's germline CDR1 is GTSNPN and CDR2 SVGIG (reference sequence). This CDR3 region has 12 residues. CDR3 sequence reads: CAWTLGNTEAFF. Written as DNA, the CDR3 is TGTGCCTGGACCCTCGGGAACACTGAAGCTTTCTTT.

CDR3 DNA sequence: TGCGCCAGCAGCTATGAACACCTGAGGGGTGAAAAACTGTTTTTT. Translation gives CASSYEHLRGEKLFF. This chain uses TRBV4-1 with TRBJ1-4, with D perhaps matching TRBD1 (5 bases). Trimming took off 5 bases at V and 7 bases at J, with 17 bases between the two ends. The germline CDR1 and CDR2 sequences are MGHRA and YSYEKL. This CDR3 comprises 15 residues.

The chain has TRBV7-9 and TRBJ1-1; the D gene is possibly TRBD1 (6 bases). Per the germline V gene, CDR1 is SEHNR and CDR2 is FQNEAQ (reference sequence). The CDR3 spans 16 residues. Trimming removed 2 bases from V and 6 bases from J, with 19 bases in between. CDR3 sequence (DNA): TGTGCCAGCAGCTTATGGGAGGTCAGAGGACAGCCTGAAGCTTTCTTT. Encoded protein: CASSLWEVRGQPEAFF. The full variable domain, its missing parts supplied by reference TRBV7-9 and TRBJ1-1, is DTGVSQNPRHKITKRGQNVTFRCDPISEHNRLYWYRQTLGQGPEFLTYFQNEAQLEKSRLLSDRFSAERPKGSFSTLEIQRTEQGDSAMYLCASSLWEVRGQPEAFFGQGTRLTVV.

Worth noting for this clonotype: One end of the junction does not line up with germline, which may come from a read error. The chain is built from TRBV2 and TRBJ2-1, with 9 bases fitting TRBD2. In germline, CDR1 is SNHLY, CDR2 FYNNEI. There are 16 residues in the CDR3. CDR3: CAGSAMGSGSRNEQFF. The CDR3 DNA follows: TGTGCCGGCAGTGCGATGGGTAGCGGGAGTAGAAATGAGCAGTTCTTC.

In its sample, this clonotype was seen once. The gene calls are TRBV7-2 and TRBJ2-3; D may be TRBD1 (5 bases). With 1 base removed from V and 6 bases from J, the gap between germline ends came to 11 bases. Germline V CDR1 and CDR2: SGHTA, FQGNSA. The CDR3 covers 14 residues. The CDR3 here is CASSLETPGDTQYF. For the CDR3, the DNA is TGTGCCAGCAGCTTAGAAACGCCAGGGGATACGCAGTATTTT. Supplemented by reference TRBV7-2 and TRBJ2-3, the full variable domain reads GAGVSQSPSNKVTEKGKDVELRCDPISGHTALYWYRQSLGQGLEFLIYFQGNSAPDKSGLPSDRFSAERTGGSVSTLTIQRTQQEDSAVYLCASSLETPGDTQYFGPGTRLTVL.

The CDR3 DNA sequence: TGTGCCACCAGTGATACGGGGGGTGGATACGAGCAGTACTTC. It yields the protein CATSDTGGGYEQYF. The V gene is TRBV24-1, the J gene TRBJ2-7, with 7 bases aligning to TRBD2. CDR3 length: 14 residues. Germline V CDR1 and CDR2: KGHDR, SFDVKD. The ends lost 3 bases at V and 4 bases at J; junction bases unmatched: 5.

The chain is built from TRBV2 and TRBJ1-3; unclear D gene. Trimming took off 6 bases at V and 0 bases at J, with 12 bases between the two ends. CDR1 is SNHLY, CDR2 FYNNEI, per germline. The length of the CDR3 is 15 residues. The CDR3 protein is CASSPKGSSGNTIYF. The CDR3 DNA reads TGTGCCAGCAGCCCTAAGGGTTCCTCTGGAAACACCATATATTTT.

V gene TRBV4-1 combines with J gene TRBJ2-4; either TRBD1 or TRBD2 may fit D (5 bases each). Germline lookup yields CDR1 MGHRA and CDR2 YSYEKL. This CDR3 has 18 amino acids. Trimming removed 8 bases from V and 0 bases from J, with 23 bases in between. Written as DNA, the CDR3 is TGCGCCAGCCTGGAGATCTCTTTGGGGGTCTTAGCCAAAAACATTCAGTACTTC. It encodes CASLEISLGVLAKNIQYF.

A single count supports this clonotype. The V and J genes are TRBV3-1 and TRBJ2-1, with D uncertain. V lost 3 bases to trimming and J lost 6 bases, with 12 bases between them. Germline values: CDR1 LGHDT, CDR2 YNNKEL (reference sequence). The CDR3 runs 14 residues. The CDR3 DNA is TGTGCCAGCAGCCACCCGAGACTTCGCAATGAGCAGTTCTTC. This codes for CASSHPRLRNEQFF.

The chain recombines TRBV20-1 with TRBJ2-4, with 7 bases fitting TRBD2. Germline lookup yields CDR1 DFQATT and CDR2 SNEGSKA (reference sequence). With V trimmed by 1 base and J by 2 bases, 2 bases remained unmatched. The CDR3 consists of 14 residues. For the CDR3, the DNA is TGCAGTGCTAGAGTCGGGGGGACCAAAAACATTCAGTACTTC. Its translation: CSARVGGTKNIQYF.